This is a list of T cell receptor beta chains from one sample in a study of regulatory T cells in long-lasting Graves disease. TCRdb passed the multiplex PCR reads through MiXCR, listing each CDR3 protein once. This sample has 400,000 to 500,000 distinct CDR3 sequences, with about a fifth found just once. The specimen was peripheral blood mononuclear cells (PBMCs), collected when the disease was refractory, from a patient treated with antithyroid drugs. The receptors here all came from a female donor with Graves disease. Each CDR3 is given with its conserved first and last residue. D genes are given only for firm matches. A clone size is listed for some rows: how often the clone was seen (once, few, many), or a class if it is expanded.

-	TRBV2	13	TRBJ2-2	many	CASSGLNTGELFF	TGTGCCAGCAGTGGTTTGAACACCGGGGAGCTGTTTTTT
TRBD1	TRBV19	16	TRBJ1-2	-	CASSKTSGTAEFGYTF	TGTGCCAGTAGTAAAACTTCCGGGACAGCAGAATTTGGCTACACCTTC
-	TRBV28	15	TRBJ2-7	many	CASSTQGGPLYEQYF	TGTGCCAGCAGTACCCAGGGGGGGCCCCTCTACGAGCAGTACTTC
TRBD1	TRBV3-1	16	TRBJ1-6	-	CASSQETGSWISPLHF	TGTGCCAGCAGCCAAGAGACAGGGTCGTGGATTTCACCCCTCCACTTT
TRBD1	TRBV29-1	13	TRBJ2-7	few	CSVPGQGTYEQYF	TGCAGCGTTCCGGGACAGGGAACCTACGAGCAGTACTTC
TRBD1	TRBV28	12	TRBJ1-2	many	CAAQGGVDGYTF	TGTGCCGCCCAGGGGGGTGTCGATGGCTACACCTTC
TRBD2	TRBV20-1	14	TRBJ2-7	-	CSATRLAGGREQYF	TGCAGTGCTACCCGACTAGCGGGGGGGCGGGAGCAGTACTTC
TRBD2	TRBV2	14	TRBJ2-7	many	CASSFSGGQDEQYF	TGTGCCAGCAGCTTTAGCGGGGGCCAGGACGAGCAGTACTTC
-	TRBV27	16	TRBJ1-3	-	CASSSSSRGSGNTIYF	TGTGCCAGCAGTTCCTCCAGCAGGGGCTCTGGAAACACCATATATTTT
-	TRBV7-3	17	TRBJ2-7	few	CASSYGTRRGFTYEQYF	TGTGCCAGCAGCTATGGGACGCGTCGGGGTTTCACCTACGAGCAGTACTTC
TRBD1	TRBV11-2	14	TRBJ1-3	many	CASSQTGAGNTIYF	TGTGCCAGCAGCCAAACAGGGGCTGGAAACACCATATATTTT
TRBD1	TRBV14	15	TRBJ1-1	-	CASSQVGTGPTEAFF	TGTGCCAGCAGCCAAGTGGGGACAGGGCCCACTGAAGCTTTCTTT
-	TRBV6-1	14	TRBJ2-2	many	CASKSSRNTGELFF	TGTGCCAGCAAATCTAGCCGGAACACCGGGGAGCTGTTTTTT
-	TRBV28	16	TRBJ1-4	few	CASSNPRDSTNEKLFF	TGTGCCAGCAGTAACCCCAGGGATTCAACTAATGAAAAACTGTTTTTT
-	TRBV9	12	TRBJ1-1	few	CASSVEGTEAFF	TGTGCCAGCAGCGTAGAGGGAACTGAAGCTTTCTTT